This T cell receptor beta chain comes out of a study of blood T cell repertoires in COVID-19. Study overall: Donors in the United States, Italy and Spain gave samples during acute or convalescent COVID-19.

The CDR3 sequence is 14 residues long. CDR1 and CDR2 (germline): KGHSH, LQKENI. J was trimmed by 12 bases and V by 2 bases; bases with no gene match: 6. Sequenced by immunoSEQ multiplex PCR; TCRdb stores in-frame clones only, minus some. Of 85,000 to 110,000 clones in the sample, over 75% are singletons; the top ten hold about an eighth. The genes are TRBV18 and TRBJ2-1, with 11 bases aligning to TRBD2. This TCR derives from a human donor in a cohort sampled during active or convalescent COVID-19. The material sequenced was peripheral blood. The CDR3 spells CASSPSGTSGWQFF. CDR3 in DNA: TGTGCCAGCTCACCATCCGGGACTAGCGGTTGGCAGTTCTTC.